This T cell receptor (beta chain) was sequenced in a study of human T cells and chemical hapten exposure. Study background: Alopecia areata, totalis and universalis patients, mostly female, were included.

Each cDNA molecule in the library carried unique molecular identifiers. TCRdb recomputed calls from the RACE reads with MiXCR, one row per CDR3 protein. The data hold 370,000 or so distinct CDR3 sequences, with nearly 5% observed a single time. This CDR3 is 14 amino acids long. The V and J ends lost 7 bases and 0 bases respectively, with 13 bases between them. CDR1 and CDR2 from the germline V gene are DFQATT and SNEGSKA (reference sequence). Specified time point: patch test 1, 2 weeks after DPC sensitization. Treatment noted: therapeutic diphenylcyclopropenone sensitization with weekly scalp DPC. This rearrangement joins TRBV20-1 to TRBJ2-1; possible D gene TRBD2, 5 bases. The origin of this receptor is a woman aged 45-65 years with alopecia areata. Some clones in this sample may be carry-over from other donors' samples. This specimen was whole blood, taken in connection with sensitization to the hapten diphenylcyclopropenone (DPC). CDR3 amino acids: CSVSRGSSYNEQFF. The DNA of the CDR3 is TGCAGTGTCAGCCGGGGAAGCTCCTACAATGAGCAGTTCTTC.